The rows below give T cell receptor beta chains drawn from one sample of a study of blood T cell repertoires in COVID-19. Assay: immunoSEQ multiplex PCR; the TCRdb copy retains only in-frame clones and omits some. This table has fewer than 70,000 clones, 79% appearing once. The sequencing input was peripheral blood. The receptors here all came from a man aged 55-75 years with acute or convalescent COVID-19. The CDR3 runs from the conserved cysteine through the conserved F or W. Fields, in order: V gene, D gene, clone size, J gene, CDR3 protein, CDR3 DNA. D genes are given only for firm matches. Rows give clone size only sometimes, using once, few, many, or a class for an expanded clone.

>TRBV28|TRBD1|.|TRBJ1-2
CASSLPRDRVLSVHGYTF
TGTGCCAGCAGTTTACCCCGGGACAGGGTGCTCTCTGTCCATGGCTACACCTTC
>TRBV19|TRBD1|once|TRBJ2-6
CATKDRLSSGANVLTF
TGTGCCACCAAGGACAGGTTGAGCTCTGGGGCCAACGTCCTGACTTTC
>TRBV24-1|.|few|TRBJ2-1
CATSAPRSDNEQFF
TGTGCCACCAGTGCCCCGCGGAGTGACAATGAGCAGTTCTTC
>TRBV7-2|.|once|TRBJ1-4
CASSLKASTNEKLFF
TGTGCCAGCAGCTTAAAAGCCTCAACTAATGAAAAACTGTTTTTT
>TRBV18|.|.|TRBJ1-4
CASSRTGTLDEKLFF
TGTGCCAGCTCCCGGACCGGGACATTAGATGAAAAACTGTTTTTT
>TRBV6-5|.|.|TRBJ1-3
CASSYSQSGNTIYF
TGTGCCAGCAGTTACTCTCAATCTGGAAACACCATATATTTT
>TRBV7-9|.|once|TRBJ1-2
CASSDAGDYGYTF
TGTGCCAGCAGCGACGCCGGGGACTATGGCTACACCTTC
>TRBV6-5|.|once|TRBJ1-2
CASSWDFLYGYTF
TGTGCCAGCAGTTGGGACTTCCTTTATGGCTACACCTTC
>TRBV18|TRBD2|.|TRBJ2-2
CACTGGPDTGELFF
TGTGCCTGCACGGGGGGGCCGGACACCGGGGAGCTGTTTTTT
>TRBV27|.|.|TRBJ1-5
CAVAGVNQPQHF
TGTGCCGTCGCAGGGGTCAATCAGCCCCAGCATTTT